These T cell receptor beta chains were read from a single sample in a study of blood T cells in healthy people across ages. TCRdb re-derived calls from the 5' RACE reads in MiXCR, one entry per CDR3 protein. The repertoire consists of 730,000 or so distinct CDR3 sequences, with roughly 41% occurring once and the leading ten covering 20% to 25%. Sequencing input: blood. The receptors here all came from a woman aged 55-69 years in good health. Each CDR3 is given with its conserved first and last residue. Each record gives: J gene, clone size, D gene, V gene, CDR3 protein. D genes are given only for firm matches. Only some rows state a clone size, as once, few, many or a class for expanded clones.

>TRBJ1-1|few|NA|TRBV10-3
CAIRQDIGHENTEAFF
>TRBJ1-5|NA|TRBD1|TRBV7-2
CASSQQGDQPQHF
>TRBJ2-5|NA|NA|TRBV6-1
CASSRPGEVTQYF
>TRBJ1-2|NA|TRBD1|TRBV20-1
CSAGTGGSSNYGYTF
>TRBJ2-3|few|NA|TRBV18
CASSPTVGGPSTDTQYF
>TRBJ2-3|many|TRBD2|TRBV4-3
CASSLMGGADTQYF
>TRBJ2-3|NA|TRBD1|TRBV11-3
CASSKSAGGFTDTQYF
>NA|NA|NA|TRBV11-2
CARSRQGSYEQYF
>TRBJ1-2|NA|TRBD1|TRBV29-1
CSVDAGTGAANYGYTF
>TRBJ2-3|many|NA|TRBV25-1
CASSDPGSTDTQYF
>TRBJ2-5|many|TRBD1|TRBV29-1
CSVGTGEETQYF
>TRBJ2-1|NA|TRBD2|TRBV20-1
CSAKPRGGGYNEQFF
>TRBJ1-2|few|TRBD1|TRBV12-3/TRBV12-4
CASILTTGGNYGYTF
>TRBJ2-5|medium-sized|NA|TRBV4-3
CASSHGLGGETQYF
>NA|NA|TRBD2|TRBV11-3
CASSPGTSGAREQYF
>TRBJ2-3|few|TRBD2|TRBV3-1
CASSQVLAGGGTDTQYF
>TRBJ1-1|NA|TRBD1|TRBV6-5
CASSYDGTGIGTEAFF
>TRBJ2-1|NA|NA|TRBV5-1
CASSLLEGMNEQFF
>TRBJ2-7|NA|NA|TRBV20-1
CSAASPEGSYEQYF
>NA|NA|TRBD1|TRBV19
CASSPKTGGANIQYF
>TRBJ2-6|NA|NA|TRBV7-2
CASSLVGVESGANVLTF
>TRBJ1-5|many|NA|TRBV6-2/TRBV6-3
CASSYSIVLGSPQHF
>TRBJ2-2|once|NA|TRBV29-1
CSGGGQNTGELFF
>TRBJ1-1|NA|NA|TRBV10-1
CASSGMRGEAFF
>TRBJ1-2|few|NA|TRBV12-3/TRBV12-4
CASSLVSARVTF
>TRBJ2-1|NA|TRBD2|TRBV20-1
CSATPGRERSSYNEQFF
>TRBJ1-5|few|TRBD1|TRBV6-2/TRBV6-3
CASSGQANQPQHF
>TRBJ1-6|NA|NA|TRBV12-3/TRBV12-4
CASRRATGLYNSPLHF
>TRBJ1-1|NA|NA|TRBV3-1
CASSQGLKNTEAFF
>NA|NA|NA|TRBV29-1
CNVSPGVRLDEQYF
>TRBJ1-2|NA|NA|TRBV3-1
CASSQSPGGYTF
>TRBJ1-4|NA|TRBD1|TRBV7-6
CASSSAGTGAEKLFF
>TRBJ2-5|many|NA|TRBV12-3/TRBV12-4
CASSFLVGLEETQYF
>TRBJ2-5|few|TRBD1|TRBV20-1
CSAGAGGKETQYF
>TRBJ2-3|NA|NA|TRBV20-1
CSADGPPGDTQYF
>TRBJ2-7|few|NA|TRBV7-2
CASSLGKVMYEQYF
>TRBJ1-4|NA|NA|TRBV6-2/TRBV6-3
CASSSIHRTRNYEKLFF
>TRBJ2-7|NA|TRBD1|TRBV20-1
CSASGVGPGQVTYEQYF
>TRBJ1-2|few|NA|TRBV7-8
CASSLLQTSMRYTF
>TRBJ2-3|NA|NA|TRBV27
CASSRTIRVGDTQYF
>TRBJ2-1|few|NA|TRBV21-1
CASSNVSKRGFRSYHEQFF
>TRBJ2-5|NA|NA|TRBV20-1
CSARDGARGETQYF
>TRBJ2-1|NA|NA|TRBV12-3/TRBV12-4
CASSFLGGTGLLAGTYNEQFF
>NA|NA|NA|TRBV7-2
CASSSPLEQYF
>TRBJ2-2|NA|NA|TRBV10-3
CAISGEPNTGELFF
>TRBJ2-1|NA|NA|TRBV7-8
CASSSDGIAVYSYNEQFF
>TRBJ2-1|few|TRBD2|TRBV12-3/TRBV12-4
CASSPRDSGRHEQFF
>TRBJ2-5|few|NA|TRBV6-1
CASSGSGTAQETQYF
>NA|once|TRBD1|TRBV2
CASSLKTGSYNEQYF
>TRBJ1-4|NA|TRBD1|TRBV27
CASSTRQGGATNEKLFF
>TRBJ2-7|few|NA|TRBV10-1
CASILRVLTYEQYF
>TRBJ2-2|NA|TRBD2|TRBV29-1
CSVEAMGGYTGELFF
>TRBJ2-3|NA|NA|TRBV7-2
CASSFNGRSTDTQYF
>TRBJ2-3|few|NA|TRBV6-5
CASNPPGTDTQYF
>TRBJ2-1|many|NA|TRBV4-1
CASSLIEGNEQFF